Given below is one TCR beta chain in context. This sample was included in a study of blood T cell repertoires in COVID-19. Assay: immunoSEQ multiplex PCR; the TCRdb copy retains only in-frame clones and omits some. The data show more than 65,000 clones, around 80% seen once. The length of the CDR3 is 13 residues. V lost 2 bases and J lost 7, with 11 bases in between. CDR1 is WSHSY, CDR2 SAAADI, per germline. Sequencing was performed on peripheral blood. The gene calls are TRBV10-2 and TRBJ1-2; possibly TRBD1 for D (6 bases). This TCR came from a woman of 80 years or more with active or convalescent COVID-19. CDR3 DNA sequence: TGCGCCAGCAGTGAGATAGGGGGTAGTGGCTACACCTTC. This encodes CASSEIGGSGYTF.